Presented here are 6 T cell receptor beta chains from one specimen sequenced in a study of control samples from healthy donors and cancer patients. Clones were sequenced by immunoSEQ multiplex PCR, and TCRdb holds only the in-frame ones, with some missing. The sample has more than 70,000 clones; 94% are singletons. The sample was blood. The receptors originated from a woman aged 25 to 39 in good health.

The chain carries TRBV7-2 and TRBJ2-3, with unresolved D. The germline CDR1 and CDR2 sequences are SGHTA and FQGNSA. With 8 bases removed from V and 6 bases from J, the gap between germline ends came to 15 bases. The CDR3 totals 13 residues. The CDR3 region is CASSRVSSDTQYF. CDR3 in DNA: TGTGCCAGCTCTCGGGTCAGTTCGGATACGCAGTATTTT. The full variable domain, completed using reference TRBV7-2 and TRBJ2-3, is GAGVSQSPSNKVTEKGKDVELRCDPISGHTALYWYRQSLGQGLEFLIYFQGNSAPDKSGLPSDRFSAERTGGSVSTLTIQRTQQEDSAVYLCASSRVSSDTQYFGPGTRLTVL.

The chain recombines TRBV3-1 (or the pseudogene TRBV3-2) with TRBJ1-6; 8 bases are a match to TRBD1. Per germline, CDR1 LGHDT and CDR2 YNNKEL (reference sequence). V lost 3 bases to trimming and J lost 3 bases; unmatched junction nucleotides: 4. This CDR3 is built from 16 residues. The CDR3 DNA is TGTGCCAGCAGCCACTCGGACAGGGTCTATAATTCACCCCTCCACTTT. Encoded protein: CASSHSDRVYNSPLHF.

The V gene is TRBV7-2, the J gene TRBJ1-4; perhaps TRBD1 as D (6 bases). The CDR3 sequence is 15 residues long. Germline V gives CDR1 SGHTA, CDR2 FQGNSA. V gave up 5 bases and J gave up 5 bases, with 15 bases separating them. Here the CDR3 reads CASSRGARQNEKLFF. CDR3 coding DNA: TGTGCCAGCAGCCGGGGGGCCAGACAAAATGAAAAACTGTTTTTT.

The chain links TRBV5-4 to TRBJ1-1, with D unresolved. The V gene's germline CDR1 is SGHNT and CDR2 YYREEE (reference sequence). V lost 3 bases, J lost 4 bases, and 13 bases lay in between. There are 14 residues in the CDR3. The chain's CDR3 is CASSSSEGLTEAFF. The CDR3 DNA is TGTGCCAGCAGCTCTTCGGAAGGCCTCACTGAAGCTTTCTTT.

The rearrangement joins TRBV5-8 to TRBJ2-7; TRBD1 or TRBD2 may be the D gene (5 bases each). The CDR3 is made up of 14 amino acids. V lost 4 bases, J lost 6 bases, and 17 bases lay in between. CDR1 and CDR2 (germline): SGHTS, YDEGEE. The CDR3 nucleotides are TGTGCCAGCAGCCCCGGGACCCCGGCGATCGAGCAGTACTTC. Its translation is CASSPGTPAIEQYF. Drawing the rest from reference TRBV5-8 and TRBJ2-7, the complete variable domain is EAGVTQSPTHLIKTRGQQATLRCSPISGHTSVYWYQQALGLGLQFLLWYDEGEERNRGNFPPRFSGRQFPNYSSELNVNALELEDSALYLCASSPGTPAIEQYFGPGTRLTVT.

The genes are TRBV30 and TRBJ1-1; 8 bases map to TRBD1. The CDR3 has 14 amino acids. V gave up 2 bases and J gave up 6 bases; unmatched junction bases: 8. The germline V gene encodes CDR1 GTSNPN and CDR2 SVGIG (reference sequence). CDR3 sequence (DNA): TGTGCCTGGAGTCATGGACAGGGAAGACCTGAAGCTTTCTTT. This encodes CAWSHGQGRPEAFF. Full variable domain (rest looked up from reference TRBV30 and TRBJ1-1): SQTIHQWPATLVQPVGSPLSLECTVEGTSNPNLYWYRQAAGRGLQLLFYSVGIGQISSEVPQNLSASRPQDRQFILSSKKLLLSDSGFYLCAWSHGQGRPEAFFGQGTRLTVV.